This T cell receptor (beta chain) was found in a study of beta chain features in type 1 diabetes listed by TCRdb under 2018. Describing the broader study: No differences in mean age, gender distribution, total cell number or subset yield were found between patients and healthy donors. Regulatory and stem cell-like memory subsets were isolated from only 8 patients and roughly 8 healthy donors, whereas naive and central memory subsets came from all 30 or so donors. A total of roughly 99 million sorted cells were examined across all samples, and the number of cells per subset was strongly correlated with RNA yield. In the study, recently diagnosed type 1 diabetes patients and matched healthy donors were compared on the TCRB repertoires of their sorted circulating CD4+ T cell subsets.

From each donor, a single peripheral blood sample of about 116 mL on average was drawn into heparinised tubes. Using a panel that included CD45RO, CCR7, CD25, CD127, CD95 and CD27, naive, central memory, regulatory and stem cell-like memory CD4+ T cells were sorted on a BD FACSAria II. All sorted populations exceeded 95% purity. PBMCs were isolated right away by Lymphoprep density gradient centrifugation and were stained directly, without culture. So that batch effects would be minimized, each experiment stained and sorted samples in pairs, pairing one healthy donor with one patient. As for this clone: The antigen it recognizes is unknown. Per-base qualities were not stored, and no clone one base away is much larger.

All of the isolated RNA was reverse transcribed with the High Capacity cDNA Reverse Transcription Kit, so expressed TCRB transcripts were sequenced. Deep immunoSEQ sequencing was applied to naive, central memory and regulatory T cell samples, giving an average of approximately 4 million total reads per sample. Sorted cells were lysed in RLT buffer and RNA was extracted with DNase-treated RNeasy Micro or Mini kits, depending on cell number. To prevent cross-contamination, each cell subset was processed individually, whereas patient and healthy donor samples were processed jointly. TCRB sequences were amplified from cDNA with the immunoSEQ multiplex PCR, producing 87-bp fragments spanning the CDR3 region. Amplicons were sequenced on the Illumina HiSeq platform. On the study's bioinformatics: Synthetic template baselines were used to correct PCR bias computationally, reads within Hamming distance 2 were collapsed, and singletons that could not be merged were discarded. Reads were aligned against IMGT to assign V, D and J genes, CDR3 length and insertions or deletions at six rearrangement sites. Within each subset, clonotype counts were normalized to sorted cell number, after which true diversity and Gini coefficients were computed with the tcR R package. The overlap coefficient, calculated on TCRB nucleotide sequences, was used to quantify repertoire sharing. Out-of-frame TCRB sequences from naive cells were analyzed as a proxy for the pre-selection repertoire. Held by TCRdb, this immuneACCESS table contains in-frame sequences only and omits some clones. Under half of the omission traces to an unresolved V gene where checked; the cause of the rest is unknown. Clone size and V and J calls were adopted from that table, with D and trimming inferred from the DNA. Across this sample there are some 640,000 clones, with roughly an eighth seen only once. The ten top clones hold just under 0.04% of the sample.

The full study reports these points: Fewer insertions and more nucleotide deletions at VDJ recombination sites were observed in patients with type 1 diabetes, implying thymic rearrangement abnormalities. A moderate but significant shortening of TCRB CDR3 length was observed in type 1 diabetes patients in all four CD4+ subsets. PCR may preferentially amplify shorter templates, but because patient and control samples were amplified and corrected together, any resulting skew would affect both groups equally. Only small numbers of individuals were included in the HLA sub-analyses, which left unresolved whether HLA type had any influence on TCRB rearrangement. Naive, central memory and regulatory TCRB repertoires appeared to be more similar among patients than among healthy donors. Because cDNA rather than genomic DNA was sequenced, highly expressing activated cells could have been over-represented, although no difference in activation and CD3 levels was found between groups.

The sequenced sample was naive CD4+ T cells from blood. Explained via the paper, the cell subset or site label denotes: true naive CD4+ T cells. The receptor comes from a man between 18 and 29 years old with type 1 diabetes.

The CDR3 corresponds to CASSYSGMSNEQFF. The DNA sequence follows: TGTGCCAGCAGTTACAGCGGGATGAGCAATGAGCAGTTCTTC. This chain joins TRBV6-5 to TRBJ2-1, with 7 bases in between that match TRBD2. CDR1 is given as MNHEY and CDR2 as SVGAGI, both from the germline V gene. The germline V end is reduced by 2 bases and the J end by 6 bases; junction bases left unmatched: 4. The CDR3 starts with the cysteine, ends with the phenylalanine, and has 14 residues. Just the 42-base CDR3 DNA is kept, in frame starting at base 1.